The 11 T cell receptor beta chains listed next were all sequenced from one sample in a study of T cell repertoires in cytomegalovirus infection. No antigen is known for these receptors. Via MiXCR, TCRdb re-called the reads, giving one row per CDR3 protein. Of approximately 770,000 distinct CDR3 sequences listed, 25% to 30% are singletons. The material was cultured CD8+ T cells from PBMCs, obtained from culture after CMV antigen stimulation. The source of these receptors is a human donor in good health (CMV status not recorded). Some clones in this sample may be carry-over from other donors' samples.

This clonotype has a handful of counts. The CDR3 region has the DNA TGTGCCAGCAGCCCAGCTACAGGGGGCTCCTATAATTCACCCCTCCACTTT. Its translation is CASSPATGGSYNSPLHF. V and J are TRBV6-2 or TRBV6-3 and TRBJ1-6, with 8 bases identical to TRBD1. Germline loops: CDR1 MNHEY, CDR2 SVGEGT. The CDR3 runs to 17 residues. V lost 6 bases and J lost 0; bases outside the gene matches: 7.

The rearrangement joins TRBV6-5 to TRBJ2-1; D unresolved. Germline V gives CDR1 MNHEY, CDR2 SVGAGI. Trimming took off 0 bases at V and 1 base at J, with 10 bases between the two ends. There are 16 residues in the CDR3. CDR3 DNA: TGTGCCAGCAGTTACTCGGAGCAACGATCCTACAATGAGCAGTTCTTC. Protein product: CASSYSEQRSYNEQFF.

The V call is TRBV11-2, the J call TRBJ2-1, with a tentative D call TRBD1 (7 bases). The V end was cut by 5 bases, the J end by 8 bases, with 19 bases between. The CDR3 spans 15 residues. Germline V gives CDR1 SGHAT, CDR2 FQNNGV. The CDR3: CASSLGGTATYEQFF. DNA of the CDR3: TGTGCCAGCAGCCTAGGCGGGACAGCAACATATGAGCAGTTCTTC.

This chain connects TRBV7-4 to TRBJ2-6; possibly TRBD2 for D (7 bases). Trimming cost V 1 base and J 1 base, with 14 bases left between them. The CDR3 has 18 residues. Germline assignment: CDR1 SGHVT and CDR2 SQSDAQ. CDR3 DNA: TGTGCCAGCAGCTTAGACGGGGGGCGAGGGTCTGGGGCCAACGTCCTGACTTTC. Encoded protein: CASSLDGGRGSGANVLTF.

This clonotype has a handful of counts. The J gene is TRBJ1-2, the V gene TRBV6-2 or TRBV6-3; D not certain. This CDR3 is built from 11 residues. The germline V gene has CDR1 MNHEY and CDR2 SVGEGT. Deletions cut 2 bases from V and 3 bases from J, with 1 base between. The CDR3 loop is CASSYDYGYTF. The DNA for the CDR3 is TGTGCCAGCAGTTACGACTATGGCTACACCTTC.

V is TRBV19 and J is TRBJ2-2; D is uncertain. Trimming stripped 5 bases from V and 5 bases from J, with 9 bases between. This CDR3 is built from 13 residues. The germline CDR1 and CDR2 sequences are LNHDA and SQIVND (reference sequence). In DNA form, the CDR3 reads TGTGCCAGTAGTGCAGGAGCTACCGGGGAGCTGTTTTTT. It specifies CASSAGATGELFF. Drawing the rest from reference TRBV19 and TRBJ2-2, the complete variable domain is DGGITQSPKYLFRKEGQNVTLSCEQNLNHDAMYWYRQDPGQGLRLIYYSQIVNDFQKGDIAEGYSVSREKKESFPLTVTSAQKNPTAFYLCASSAGATGELFFGEGSRLTVL.

CDR3 coding DNA: TGTGCCATCACTAGCGGGGCCGGGAATGAGCAGTTCTTC. This translates into CAITSGAGNEQFF. V gene TRBV10-3 combines with J gene TRBJ2-1; 9 bases fit TRBD2. CDR1 and CDR2 from the germline V gene are ENHRY and SYGVKD. The CDR3 totals 13 residues. J lost 7 bases, V lost 7 bases, and 5 bases had no gene match.

This clonotype was seen a handful of times. V gene TRBV10-2 combines with J gene TRBJ2-1; 10 bases match TRBD2. The germline gives CDR1 WSHSY, CDR2 SAAADI. The ends lost 0 bases at V and 7 bases at J; junction bases unmatched: 6. The CDR3 covers 16 residues. CDR3 DNA: TGCGCCAGCAGTGAGTCTCGAGCGGGGGGGCGGAATGAGCAGTTCTTC. It yields the protein CASSESRAGGRNEQFF.

The chain links TRBV12-3 or TRBV12-4 to TRBJ1-1; D is ambiguous. The CDR3 sequence is 12 residues long. Trimming stripped 1 base from V and 10 bases from J, with 10 bases between. CDR3 DNA: TGTGCCAGCAGTTTAGGGCCTCTTGGAGCTTTCTTT. Translated: CASSLGPLGAFF.

The rearrangement links TRBV7-9 to TRBJ2-3, with D unresolved. Trimming left V 1 base short and J 1 base short, with 9 bases between. Looked up from germline, CDR1 is SEHNR and CDR2 is FQNEAQ (reference sequence). This CDR3 comprises 15 residues. Here the CDR3 reads CASSLGTLGTDTQYF. The CDR3 DNA reads TGTGCCAGCAGCTTAGGCACACTTGGCACAGATACGCAGTATTTT.

This clonotype was counted a few times. V gene TRBV6-5 combines with J gene TRBJ2-1; D might be TRBD2 (6 bases). The CDR3 covers 15 residues. CDR1 and CDR2 (germline): MNHEY, SVGAGI. The V and J ends lost 0 bases and 7 bases respectively, with 13 bases between them. The chain's CDR3 is CASSYSAEGTNEQFF. CDR3 in DNA: TGTGCCAGCAGTTACTCGGCGGAGGGAACGAATGAGCAGTTCTTC.